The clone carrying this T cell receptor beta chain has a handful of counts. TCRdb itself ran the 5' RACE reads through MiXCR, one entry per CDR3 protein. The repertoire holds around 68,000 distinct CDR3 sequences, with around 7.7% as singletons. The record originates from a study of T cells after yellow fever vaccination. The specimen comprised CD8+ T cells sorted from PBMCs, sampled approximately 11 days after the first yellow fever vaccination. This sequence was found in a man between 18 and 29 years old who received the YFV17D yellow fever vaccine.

In DNA, the CDR3 is TGCAGTGCTAGAGGGGCGGGCTCACCAACCTACAATGAGCAGTTCTTC. Encoded protein: CSARGAGSPTYNEQFF. V usage is TRBV20-1 and J usage is TRBJ2-1; maybe TRBD2 (5 bases). Germline V gene data show CDR1 as DFQATT and CDR2 as SNEGSKA (reference sequence). There are 16 residues in the CDR3. The V and J ends lost 1 base and 2 bases respectively, with 15 bases between them.